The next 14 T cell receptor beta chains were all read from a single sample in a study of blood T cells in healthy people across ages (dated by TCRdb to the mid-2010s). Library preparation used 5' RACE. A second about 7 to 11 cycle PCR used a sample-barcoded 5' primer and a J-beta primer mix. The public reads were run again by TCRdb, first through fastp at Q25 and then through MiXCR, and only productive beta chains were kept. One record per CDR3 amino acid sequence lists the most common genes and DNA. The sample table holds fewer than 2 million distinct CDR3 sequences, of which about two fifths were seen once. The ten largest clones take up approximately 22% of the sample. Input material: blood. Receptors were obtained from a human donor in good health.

The CDR3 reads CASSVLSQGSEKLFF. The DNA of the CDR3 is TGTGCCAGCAGTGTGCTGAGTCAGGGAAGCGAAAAACTGTTTTTT. V is TRBV11-2 and J is TRBJ1-4; a possible D gene is TRBD1 (5 bases). CDR3 length: 15 residues. Between the trimmed V and J ends, which lost 6 bases and 8 bases, there was a span of 19 bases. The germline gives CDR1 SGHAT, CDR2 FQNNGV.

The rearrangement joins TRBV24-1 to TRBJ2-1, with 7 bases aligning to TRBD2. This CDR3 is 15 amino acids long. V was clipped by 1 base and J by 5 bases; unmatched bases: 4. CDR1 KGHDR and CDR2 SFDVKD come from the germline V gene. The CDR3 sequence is CATSDLRTSDNEQFF. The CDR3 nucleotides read TGTGCCACCAGTGATTTAAGGACTAGTGACAATGAGCAGTTCTTC.

The DNA of the CDR3 is TGTGCCAGCAGCCAAACGGTAGCGGGGTTTTACAATGAGCAGTTCTTC. Amino acid sequence: CASSQTVAGFYNEQFF. The rearrangement links TRBV6-5 to TRBJ2-1, with TRBD2 matching 8 bases. The CDR3 is 16 amino acids. After removal of 6 bases from V and 4 bases from J, the junction contained 11 bases not matched to a gene. The germline gives CDR1 MNHEY, CDR2 SVGAGI.

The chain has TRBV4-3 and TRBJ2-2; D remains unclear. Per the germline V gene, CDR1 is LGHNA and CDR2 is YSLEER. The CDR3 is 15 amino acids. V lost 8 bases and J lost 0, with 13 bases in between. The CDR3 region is CASSRLAANTGELFF. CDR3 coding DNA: TGCGCCAGCTCAAGACTGGCAGCGAACACCGGGGAGCTGTTTTTT.

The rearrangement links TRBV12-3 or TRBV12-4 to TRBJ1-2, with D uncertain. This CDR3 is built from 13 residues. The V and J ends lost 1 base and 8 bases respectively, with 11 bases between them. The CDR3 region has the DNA TGTGCCAGCAGTTTAGTCGATTTGGGGGGCTACACCTTC. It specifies CASSLVDLGGYTF.

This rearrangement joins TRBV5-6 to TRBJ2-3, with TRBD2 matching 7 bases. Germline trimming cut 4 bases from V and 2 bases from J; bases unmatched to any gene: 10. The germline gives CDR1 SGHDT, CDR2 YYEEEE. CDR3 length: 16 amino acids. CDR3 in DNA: TGTGCCAGCAGCCCCAGCGGGGCCTGGTACACAGATACGCAGTATTTT. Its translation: CASSPSGAWYTDTQYF. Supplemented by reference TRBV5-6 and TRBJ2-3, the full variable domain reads DAGVTQSPTHLIKTRGQQVTLRCSPKSGHDTVSWYQQALGQGPQFIFQYYEEEERQRGNFPDRFSGHQFPNYSSELNVNALLLGDSALYLCASSPSGAWYTDTQYFGPGTRLTVL.

The CDR3 DNA reads as TGCGCCAGCAGCCAAGAGGACCTCGCGGGCGGGGCCTACAATGAGCAGTTCTTC. Translation: CASSQEDLAGGAYNEQFF. This chain links TRBV4-3 with TRBJ2-1; a possible D gene is TRBD2 (6 bases). The germline V and J ends were trimmed by 0 bases and 2 bases, with 17 bases remaining between them. Germline CDR1 LGHNA, CDR2 YSLEER. This CDR3 has 18 residues.

CDR3: CATSRSGRTDLWGYTF. CDR3 DNA sequence: TGTGCCACCAGCAGATCCGGTCGGACGGACCTCTGGGGCTACACCTTC. The chain is built from TRBV15 and TRBJ1-2; D gene unclear. From germline, CDR1 is LNHNV and CDR2 YYDKDF (reference sequence). The V gene lost 2 bases and the J gene lost 8 bases, with 21 bases spanning the gap. The CDR3 covers 16 residues.

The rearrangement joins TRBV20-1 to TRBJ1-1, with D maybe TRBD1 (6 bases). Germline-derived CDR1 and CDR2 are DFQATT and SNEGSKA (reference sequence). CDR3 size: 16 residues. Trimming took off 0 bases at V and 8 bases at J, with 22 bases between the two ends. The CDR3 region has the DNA TGCAGTGCTAGAGATATTCAGGGGTACGAGGGCCTCGAAGCTTTCTTT. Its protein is CSARDIQGYEGLEAFF.

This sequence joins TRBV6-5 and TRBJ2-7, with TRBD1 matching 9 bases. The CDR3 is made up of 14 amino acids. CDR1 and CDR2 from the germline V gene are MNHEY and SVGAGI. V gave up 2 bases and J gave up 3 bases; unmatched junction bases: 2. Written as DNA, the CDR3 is TGTGCCAGCAGTTACAAGGACAGGGGCTACGAGCAGTACTTC. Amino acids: CASSYKDRGYEQYF.

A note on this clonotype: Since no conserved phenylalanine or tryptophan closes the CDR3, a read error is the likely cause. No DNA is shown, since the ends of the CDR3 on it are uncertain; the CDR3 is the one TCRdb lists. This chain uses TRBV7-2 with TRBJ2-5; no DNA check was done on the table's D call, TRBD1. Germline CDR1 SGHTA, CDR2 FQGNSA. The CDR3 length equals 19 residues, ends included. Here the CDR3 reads CASSLAWGGQLLNGYTFGS.

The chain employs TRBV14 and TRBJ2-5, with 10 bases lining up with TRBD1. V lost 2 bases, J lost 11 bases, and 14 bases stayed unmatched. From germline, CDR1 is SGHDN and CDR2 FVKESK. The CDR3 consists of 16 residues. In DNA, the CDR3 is TGTGCCAGCAGCCAACTTCGACAGGGGGCTTGGGATGAGCAGTACTTC. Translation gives CASSQLRQGAWDEQYF.

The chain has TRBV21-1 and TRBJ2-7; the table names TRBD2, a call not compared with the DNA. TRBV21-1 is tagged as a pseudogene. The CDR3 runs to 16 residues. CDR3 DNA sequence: TGTGCCAGCAGCAAAGCGCTCCCTAGCGGGCTCTACGAGCAGTACTTC. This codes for CASSKALPSGLYEQYF.

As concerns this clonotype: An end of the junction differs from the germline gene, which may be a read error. This chain's CDR3 is CAIGESGRNNEQFF. CDR3 coding DNA: TGTGCCATCGGTGAGTCGGGTAGAAACAATGAGCAGTTCTTC. The rearrangement uses TRBV10-3 and TRBJ2-1; no firm D call. Germline lookup yields CDR1 ENHRY and CDR2 SYGVKD. This CDR3 is 14 amino acids long.